This T cell receptor (beta chain) comes out of a study of blood T cell repertoires in COVID-19. The CDR3 length is 18 residues. In germline, CDR1 is KGHDR, CDR2 SFDVKD. V lost 5 bases to trimming and J lost 3 bases; unmatched junction nucleotides: 14. Assay used: immunoSEQ multiplex PCR; TCRdb lists only in-frame clones, some missing. This sample has about 110,000 clones, with around four fifths found just once. This clone occurred a few times. This chain links TRBV24-1 with TRBJ2-3; 9 positions match TRBD1. The sequence was obtained from a woman in her seventies with acute or convalescent COVID-19. What was sequenced was peripheral blood. The CDR3: CATSGRRGQGFWTDTQYF. As DNA, the CDR3 is TGTGCCACCAGTGGTAGACGGGGACAGGGCTTTTGGACAGATACGCAGTATTTT.